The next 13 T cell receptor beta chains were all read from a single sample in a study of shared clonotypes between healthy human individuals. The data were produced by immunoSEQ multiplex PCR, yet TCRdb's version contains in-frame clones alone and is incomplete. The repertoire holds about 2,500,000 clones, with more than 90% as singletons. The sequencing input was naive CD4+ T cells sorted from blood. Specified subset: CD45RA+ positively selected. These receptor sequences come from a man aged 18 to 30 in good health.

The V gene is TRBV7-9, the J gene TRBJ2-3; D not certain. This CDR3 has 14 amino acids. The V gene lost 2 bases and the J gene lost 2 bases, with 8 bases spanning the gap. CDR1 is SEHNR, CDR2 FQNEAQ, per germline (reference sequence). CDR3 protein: CASSLTQATDTQYF. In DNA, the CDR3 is TGTGCCAGCAGCTTAACCCAGGCCACAGATACGCAGTATTTT.

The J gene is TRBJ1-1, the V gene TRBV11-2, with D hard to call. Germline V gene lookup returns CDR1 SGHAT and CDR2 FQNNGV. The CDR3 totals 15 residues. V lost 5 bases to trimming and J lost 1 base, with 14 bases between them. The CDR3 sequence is CASSPPNTGNTEAFF. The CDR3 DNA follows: TGTGCCAGCAGCCCCCCGAACACGGGGAACACTGAAGCTTTCTTT.

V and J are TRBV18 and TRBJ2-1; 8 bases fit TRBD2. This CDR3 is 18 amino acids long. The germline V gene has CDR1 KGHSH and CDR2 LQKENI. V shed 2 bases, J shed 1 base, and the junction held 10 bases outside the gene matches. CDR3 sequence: CASSPVDLAGTSYNEQFF. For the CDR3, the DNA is TGTGCCAGCTCACCAGTCGACCTAGCGGGTACATCCTACAATGAGCAGTTCTTC.

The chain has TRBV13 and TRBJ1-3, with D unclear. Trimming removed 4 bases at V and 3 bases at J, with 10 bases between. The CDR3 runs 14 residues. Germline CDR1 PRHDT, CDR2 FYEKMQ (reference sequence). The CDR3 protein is CASSWKVHGNTIYF. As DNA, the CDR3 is TGTGCCAGCAGCTGGAAGGTTCATGGAAACACCATATATTTT. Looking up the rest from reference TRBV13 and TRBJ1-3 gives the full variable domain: AAGVIQSPRHLIKEKRETATLKCYPIPRHDTVYWYQQGPGQDPQFLISFYEKMQSDKGSIPDRFSAQQFSDYHSELNMSSLELGDSALYFCASSWKVHGNTIYFGEGSWLTVV.

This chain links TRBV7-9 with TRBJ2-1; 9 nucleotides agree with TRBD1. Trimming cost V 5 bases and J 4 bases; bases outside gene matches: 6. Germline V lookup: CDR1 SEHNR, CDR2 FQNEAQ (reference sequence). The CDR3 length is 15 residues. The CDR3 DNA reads TGTGCCAGCAGCCCCGACAGGGGGAATTACAATGAGCAGTTCTTC. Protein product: CASSPDRGNYNEQFF.

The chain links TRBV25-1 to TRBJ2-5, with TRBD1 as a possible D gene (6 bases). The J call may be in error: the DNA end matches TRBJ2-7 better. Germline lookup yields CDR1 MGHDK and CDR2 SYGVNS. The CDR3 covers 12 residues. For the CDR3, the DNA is TGTGCCAGCAAGGACAGCTCCTACGAGCAGTACTTC. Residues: CASKDSSYEQYF.

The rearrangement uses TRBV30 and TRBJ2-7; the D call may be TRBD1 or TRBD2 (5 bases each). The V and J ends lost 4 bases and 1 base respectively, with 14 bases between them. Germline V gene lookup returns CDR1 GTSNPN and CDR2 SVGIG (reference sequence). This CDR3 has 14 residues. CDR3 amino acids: CAWKWGTGSYEQYF. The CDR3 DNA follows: TGTGCCTGGAAGTGGGGGACCGGTTCCTACGAGCAGTACTTC.

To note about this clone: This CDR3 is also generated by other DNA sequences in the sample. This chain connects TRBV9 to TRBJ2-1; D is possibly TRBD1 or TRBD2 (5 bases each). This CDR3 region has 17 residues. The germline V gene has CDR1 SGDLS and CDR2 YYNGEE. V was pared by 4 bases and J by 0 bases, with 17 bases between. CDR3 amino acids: CASSPRGSGSSYNEQFF. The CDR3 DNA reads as TGTGCCAGCAGCCCCAGAGGCTCAGGGAGCTCCTACAATGAGCAGTTCTTC.

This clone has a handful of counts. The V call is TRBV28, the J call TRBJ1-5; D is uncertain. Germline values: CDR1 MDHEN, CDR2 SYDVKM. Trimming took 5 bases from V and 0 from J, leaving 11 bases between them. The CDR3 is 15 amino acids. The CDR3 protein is CASSLGFFSNQPQHF. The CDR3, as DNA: TGTGCCAGCAGTCTAGGTTTTTTTAGCAATCAGCCCCAGCATTTT. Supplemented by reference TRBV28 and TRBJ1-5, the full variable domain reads DVKVTQSSRYLVKRTGEKVFLECVQDMDHENMFWYRQDPGLGLRLIYFSYDVKMKEKGDIPEGYSVSREKKERFSLILESASTNQTSMYLCASSLGFFSNQPQHFGDGTRLSIL.

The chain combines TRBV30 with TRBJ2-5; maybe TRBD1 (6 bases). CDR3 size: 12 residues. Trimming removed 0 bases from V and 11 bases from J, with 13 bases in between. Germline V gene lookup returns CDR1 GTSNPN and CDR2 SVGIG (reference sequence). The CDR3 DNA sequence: TGTGCCTGGAGTGTCCTACAGGGCAGTCAGTACTTC. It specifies CAWSVLQGSQYF.

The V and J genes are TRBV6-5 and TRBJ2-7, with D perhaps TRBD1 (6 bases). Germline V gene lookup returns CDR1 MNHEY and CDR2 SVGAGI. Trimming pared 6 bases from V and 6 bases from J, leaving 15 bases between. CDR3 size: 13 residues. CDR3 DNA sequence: TGTGCCAGCAGCCATTTACAGGGTACCGAGCAGTACTTC. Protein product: CASSHLQGTEQYF.

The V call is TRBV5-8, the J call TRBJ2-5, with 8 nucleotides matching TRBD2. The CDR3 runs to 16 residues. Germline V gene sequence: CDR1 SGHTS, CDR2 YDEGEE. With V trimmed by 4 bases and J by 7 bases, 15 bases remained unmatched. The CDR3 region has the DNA TGTGCCAGCAGCCCCATAACCACTAGCGGCCGAGGGACCCAGTACTTC. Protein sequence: CASSPITTSGRGTQYF.

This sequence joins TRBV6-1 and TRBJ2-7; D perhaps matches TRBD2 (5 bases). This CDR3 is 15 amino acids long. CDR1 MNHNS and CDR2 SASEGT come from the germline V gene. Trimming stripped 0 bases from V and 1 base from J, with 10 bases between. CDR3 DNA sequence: TGTGCCAGCAGTGAAGCGTTAGCGTGGTCCTACGAGCAGTACTTC. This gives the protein CASSEALAWSYEQYF.